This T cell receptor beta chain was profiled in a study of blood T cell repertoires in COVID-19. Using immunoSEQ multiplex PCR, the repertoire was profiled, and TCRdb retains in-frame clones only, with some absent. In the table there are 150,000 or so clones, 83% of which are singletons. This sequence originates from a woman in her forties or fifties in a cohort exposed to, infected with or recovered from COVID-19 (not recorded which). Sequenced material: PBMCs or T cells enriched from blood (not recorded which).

The CDR3 here is CASSQGGGNGQPQHF. The CDR3 nucleotides read TGCGCCAGCAGCCAAGGAGGGGGTAATGGACAGCCCCAGCATTTT. The rearrangement joins TRBV4-3 to TRBJ1-5; D may be TRBD1 (6 bases). Germline V gene sequence: CDR1 LGHNA, CDR2 YSLEER. The CDR3 contains 15 residues. Trimming took off 1 base at V and 7 bases at J, with 14 bases between the two ends.